The rows below give T cell receptor beta chains drawn from one sample of a study of response to subunit inactivated influenza vaccine. TCRdb recomputed calls from the RT-PCR reads with MiXCR, one row per CDR3 protein. The sample contains some 520,000 distinct CDR3 sequences, 16% of which appear only once. The sample here was CD4+ T cells sorted from PBMCs, taken roughly 24 months after vaccination. The source is a man between 50 and 69 years old who received an inactivated influenza vaccine. CDR3s include the opening cysteine and the closing phenylalanine or tryptophan. Each record gives: J gene, CDR3 length, V gene, clone size, D gene, CDR3 DNA, CDR3 protein. The D gene is left open where the match is weak. The size field is filled for only some rows; it gives once, few, many or a size class.

>TRBJ2-7|14|TRBV18|few|NA
TGTGCCAGCTCACCACCAAATCTTTCCTACGAGCAGTACTTC
CASSPPNLSYEQYF
>TRBJ2-7|16|TRBV11-2|many|NA
TGTGCCAGCAGCGCACGCCCCCGGACTGCATCCTACGAGCAGTACTTC
CASSARPRTASYEQYF
>TRBJ2-3|18|TRBV25-1|few|NA
TGTGCCAGCAGTGCGTCGCCTGGGCAGGGCCGAATCCCAGATACGCAGTATTTT
CASSASPGQGRIPDTQYF
>TRBJ2-1|14|TRBV12-3/TRBV12-4|NA|NA
TGTGCCAGCACCTTACTTAGGACGAGGGGTGAGCAGTTCTTC
CASTLLRTRGEQFF
>TRBJ2-5|15|TRBV5-6|NA|TRBD2
TGTGCCAGCAGCTTTAGCGGGAAGGGAAAAGAGACCCAGTACTTC
CASSFSGKGKETQYF
>TRBJ2-7|11|TRBV20-1|NA|NA
TGCAGTGCTAGAGCGCCCGGCGAGCAGTACTTC
CSARAPGEQYF
>TRBJ2-5|15|TRBV7-3|NA|TRBD2
TGTGCCAGCAGCTTAATGGTAGCGGGAGTAGAGACCCAGTACTTC
CASSLMVAGVETQYF
>TRBJ2-1|11|TRBV20-1|many|NA
TGCAGTGCTAGACTATGGGATGAGCAGTTCTTC
CSARLWDEQFF
>TRBJ1-4|14|TRBV4-2|NA|NA
TGTGCCAGCAGCCAAGGGGTGCTCGGTGAAAAACTGTTTTTT
CASSQGVLGEKLFF
>TRBJ2-6|16|TRBV5-6|NA|NA
TGTGCCAGCAGCTTGGGGTTAACCGGCGGGGCCAACGTCCTGACTTTC
CASSLGLTGGANVLTF
>TRBJ2-5|12|TRBV20-1|NA|TRBD2
TGCAGTGCTAAGCGGGGACAAGAGACCCAGTACTTC
CSAKRGQETQYF
>TRBJ2-1|15|TRBV3-1|NA|TRBD2
TGTGCCAGCAGCCAAGATCTAGCGGATTACAATGAGCAGTTCTTC
CASSQDLADYNEQFF
>TRBJ2-3|16|TRBV5-1|NA|TRBD2
TGCGCCAGCAGCTTGGGGGACTATGAGGGCACAGATACGCAGTATTTT
CASSLGDYEGTDTQYF
>TRBJ2-7|14|TRBV7-2|NA|NA
TGTGCCAGCAGCTTAAGTGGGTATCTCTACGAGCAGTACTTC
CASSLSGYLYEQYF
>TRBJ2-5|14|TRBV23-1|NA|NA
TGCGCCAGCAGCCAGCCCCTGCACCAAGAGACCCAGTACTTC
CASSQPLHQETQYF
>TRBJ2-1|16|TRBV5-1|NA|TRBD2
TGCGCCAGCAGCTTCCCACTAGCGGGAGTCAATGGTGAGCAGTTCTTC
CASSFPLAGVNGEQFF